The clone carrying this TCR beta chain was recorded only once. Its antigen remains unidentified. Sequenced by immunoSEQ multiplex PCR; TCRdb stores in-frame clones only, minus some. The repertoire consists of 40,000 to 45,000 clones, with under 80% occurring once and the leading ten covering roughly 10%. This CDR3 region has 16 residues. The germline gives CDR1 LNHDA, CDR2 SQIVND (reference sequence). Trimming removed 5 bases from V and 2 bases from J, with 16 bases in between. This specimen belongs to a study of radiotherapy plus CTLA-4 blockade in lung cancer. In the study overall: Objective responses occurred in about 17% of patients; around 30% had disease control.

Study-wide points: In blood, early T cell clone dynamics reportedly predicted response best, together with interferon-beta. Blood saw expansion of tumor-derived TCR clones after radiotherapy plus ipilimumab.

Patients with chemo-refractory metastatic non-small-cell lung cancer received focal radiation plus CTLA-4 blockade with ipilimumab. Sequencing used peripheral blood, obtained from a patient treated with radiotherapy plus ipilimumab. The source is a human donor with non-small cell lung cancer who had stable disease on radiotherapy plus ipilimumab. This chain uses TRBV19 with TRBJ1-5, with D tentatively TRBD1 (6 bases). This CDR3 reads CASSSGAAWGNQPQHF. CDR3 in DNA: TGTGCCAGTAGTTCAGGGGCTGCCTGGGGCAATCAGCCCCAGCATTTT.